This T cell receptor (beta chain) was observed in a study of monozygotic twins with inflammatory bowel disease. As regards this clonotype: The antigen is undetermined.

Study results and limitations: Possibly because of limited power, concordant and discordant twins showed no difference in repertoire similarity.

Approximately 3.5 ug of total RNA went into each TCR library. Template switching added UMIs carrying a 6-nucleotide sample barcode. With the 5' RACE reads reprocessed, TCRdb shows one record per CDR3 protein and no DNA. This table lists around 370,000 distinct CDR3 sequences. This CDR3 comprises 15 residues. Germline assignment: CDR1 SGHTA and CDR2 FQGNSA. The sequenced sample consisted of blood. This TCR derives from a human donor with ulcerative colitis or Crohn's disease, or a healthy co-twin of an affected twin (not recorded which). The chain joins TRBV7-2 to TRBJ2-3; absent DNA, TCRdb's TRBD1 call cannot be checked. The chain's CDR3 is CASSLLGQASNTQYF.